The 4 T cell receptor beta chains in this list originate from one sample, sequenced in a study of low-dose radiotherapy and immunotherapy resistance in tumors. Time point meaning: before trial treatment. Both TCRalpha and TCRbeta chains were reverse transcribed with V-gene-specific primers. The PCR that amplified TCRs ran for around 22 cycles, relying on a constant-region primer and a V-primer adapter. TCRdb reprocessed the reads with MiXCR, giving one entry per CDR3 protein. The table records about 82,000 distinct CDR3 sequences, 15% to 20% of them present only once. This specimen was PBMCs, taken before treatment. Receptors were obtained from a male donor with prostate cancer.

Many counts were recorded for this clonotype. V and J are TRBV11-2 and TRBJ2-5; D remains unclear. The CDR3 sequence is 11 residues long. The germline V gene encodes CDR1 SGHAT and CDR2 FQNNGV. V was shortened by 3 bases and J by 5 bases, with 4 bases between the two germline ends. The CDR3 DNA is TGTGCCAGCAGCTTCGTGGAGACCCAGTACTTC. The encoded protein is CASSFVETQYF.

This clonotype was detected ten times or more. The gene calls are TRBV19 and TRBJ1-1; D ambiguous. Per germline, CDR1 LNHDA and CDR2 SQIVND (reference sequence). The V gene lost 8 bases and the J gene lost 1 base, with 17 bases spanning the gap. The CDR3 runs to 15 residues. CDR3 DNA: TGTGCCAGTCATTCGGGCGCATCGGGGAACACTGAAGCTTTCTTT. Its protein is CASHSGASGNTEAFF.

This clonotype was detected ten times or more. The chain recombines TRBV19 with TRBJ2-7, with TRBD1 identical over 8 bases. In germline, CDR1 is LNHDA, CDR2 SQIVND (reference sequence). This CDR3 is built from 15 residues. The ends lost 4 bases at V and 0 bases at J; junction bases unmatched: 5. The CDR3 region is CASSRGDRNSYEQYF. The CDR3 DNA is TGTGCCAGTAGTAGGGGGGACAGGAACTCCTACGAGCAGTACTTC.

The gene calls are TRBV24-1 and TRBJ1-1; D not certain. Germline V lookup: CDR1 KGHDR, CDR2 SFDVKD. Trimming took 5 bases from V and 8 from J, leaving 8 bases between them. There are 11 residues in the CDR3. The CDR3 DNA reads TGTGCCACCAGTGCGGGCCGAGAAGCTTTCTTT. It specifies CATSAGREAFF.